This T cell receptor beta chain was recovered during a study of T cells in Graves' hyperthyroidism and ophthalmopathy. The V end was cut by 3 bases, the J end by 0 bases, with 12 bases between. Germline V gene sequence: CDR1 DFQATT, CDR2 SNEGSKA (reference sequence). CDR3 length equals 15 residues. Ten or more counts support this clonotype. RNA transcripts were the template for amplifying TCR beta CDR3 regions. Carried out on the TCR CDR3, a first-round RT-PCR used the HTBI primer set. TCRdb fed the multiplex PCR reads into MiXCR, producing one record per CDR3 protein. The table records a few hundred thousand distinct CDR3 sequences, around an eighth of them present only once.

What was sequenced was blood. The clonotype originates from a woman under 30 with Graves' hyperthyroidism. V and J are TRBV20-1 and TRBJ2-1; D might be TRBD2 (6 bases). CDR3 nucleotides: TGCAGTGCTAGCGGCGGGGTCGCCTCCTACAATGAGCAGTTCTTC. Translation gives CSASGGVASYNEQFF.